This T cell receptor (beta chain) was observed in a study of blood T cell repertoires in COVID-19. V was cut by 2 bases and J by 0 bases, with 6 bases left in between. The CDR3 runs 14 residues. Germline V lookup: CDR1 SGHTA, CDR2 FQGNSA. Per the original methods: Cell counts per sample came from amplifying reference gene primers. Libraries were prepared by immunoSEQ multiplex PCR; TCRdb keeps only in-frame clonotypes and omits some of them. Clonal size and the V and J genes are those of that table, whereas D and trimming came from the DNA. This table has more than 150,000 clones, over 70% appearing once. Everyone who took part was about 18 to 90 years old, and they came from about 23 US areas.

The sample consisted of PBMCs or T cells enriched from blood (not recorded which). The receptor was isolated from a man in his sixties who had been exposed to COVID-19. The V call is TRBV7-2, the J call TRBJ2-3; no reliable D call. The CDR3 here is CASSLSHSTDTQYF. The CDR3 DNA follows: TGTGCCAGCAGCTTAAGCCATAGCACAGATACGCAGTATTTT.